These 31 T cell receptor beta chains were all obtained from the same sample, sequenced in a study of early T cells in non-severe SARS-CoV-2 infection. TCRdb reprocessed the 5' RACE reads via MiXCR and lists one record per CDR3 protein. The repertoire holds about 50,000 distinct CDR3 sequences, with around 6.5% as singletons. The sample here was whole blood, taken at baseline. Source of these receptors: an adult who was a healthcare worker with PCR-confirmed SARS-CoV-2 infection or an uninfected control (not recorded which).

Regarding this clonotype: Germline and junction disagree at one end, which may indicate a read error. DNA for the CDR3: TGCGCCAACAGCTTGGAGAGCGAGAGGGAGACCCAGTACTTC. It encodes CANSLESERETQYF. This chain uses TRBV5-1 with TRBJ2-5; D not certain. The CDR3 loop spans 14 amino acids. The V gene's germline CDR1 is SGHRS and CDR2 YFSETQ.

This clonotype was detected ten times or more. J is TRBJ2-5 and V is TRBV6-1, with 7 positions matching TRBD2. With 6 bases clipped from V and 1 base from J, the junction kept 20 bases outside the gene matches. Germline loops: CDR1 MNHNS, CDR2 SASEGT. This CDR3 has 19 amino acids. CDR3 nucleotides: TGTGCCAGCAGCCCCTCCGTGGCGGCTAGCGGTTGGGGCCAAGAGACCCAGTACTTC. Protein sequence: CASSPSVAASGWGQETQYF.

Ten or more counts support this clonotype. The chain employs TRBV7-8 and TRBJ2-3; D not certain. V lost 3 bases and J lost 5, with 3 bases in between. CDR1 is SGHVS and CDR2 is FQNEAQ in the germline V gene. The CDR3 consists of 11 residues. CDR3 DNA sequence: TGTGCCAGCAGCTTTGGAGATACGCAGTATTTT. This sequence encodes CASSFGDTQYF.

This clonotype was counted a few times. The gene calls are TRBV15 and TRBJ1-5; D is ambiguous. The CDR3 runs 11 residues. Trimming took 1 base from V and 9 from J, leaving 4 bases between them. The germline V gene encodes CDR1 LNHNV and CDR2 YYDKDF (reference sequence). CDR3 in DNA: TGTGCCACCAGCAGAGGGGGGCCCCAGCATTTT. Its protein is CATSRGGPQHF.

The rearrangement joins TRBV29-1 to TRBJ2-7, with D perhaps matching TRBD1 (6 bases). This CDR3 contains 14 residues. Trimming cost V 2 bases and J 4 bases, with 15 bases left between them. Germline CDR1 SQVTM, CDR2 ANQGSEA. The CDR3 region has the DNA TGCAGCGTTGAACCCGCCGGGACAATGTACGAGCAGTACTTC. This translates into CSVEPAGTMYEQYF.

Ten or more counts support this clonotype. The rearrangement links TRBV7-6 to TRBJ2-7; 8 bases match TRBD1. This CDR3 spans 16 amino acids. V trimming: 4 bases; J trimming: 6 bases; junction bases outside the gene matches: 14. Germline V CDR1 and CDR2: SGHVS, FNYEAQ. The CDR3 DNA reads as TGTGCCAGCAGCTCCCGAAGAGGGGACAGGACCGGCGAGCAGTACTTC. Its protein is CASSSRRGDRTGEQYF.

This clonotype was picked up many times. The chain has TRBV24-1 and TRBJ2-2; D unclear. The V end was cut by 4 bases, the J end by 4 bases, with 9 bases between. This CDR3 region has 14 residues. Germline V gene data show CDR1 as KGHDR and CDR2 as SFDVKD. In DNA, the CDR3 is TGTGCCACCAGTGAAGGGTCGTCCACCGGGGAGCTGTTTTTT. Translated, it gives CATSEGSSTGELFF.

This clonotype appeared a few times. This chain connects TRBV5-4 to TRBJ1-6, with 8 bases that match TRBD1. The length of the CDR3 is 12 residues. Germline V gene sequence: CDR1 SGHNT, CDR2 YYREEE (reference sequence). V dropped 4 bases and J dropped 11; count of bases not matched to a gene: 2. The CDR3 nucleotides are TGTGCCAGCAGCCGACAGGGGACACCCCTCCACTTT. Amino acid sequence: CASSRQGTPLHF.

This clonotype was counted only a few times. The rearrangement links TRBV30 to TRBJ2-2, with D tentatively TRBD2 (5 bases). Germline CDR1 and CDR2: GTSNPN and SVGIG (reference sequence). Trimming pared 3 bases from V and 1 base from J, leaving 6 bases between. The length of the CDR3 is 13 residues. The DNA for the CDR3 is TGTGCCTGGAGACGGGGGAACACCGGGGAGCTGTTTTTT. As protein: CAWRRGNTGELFF.

A few counts support this clonotype. The rearrangement uses TRBV29-1 and TRBJ2-7; 10 bases align to TRBD1. This CDR3 is built from 14 residues. The V segment lost 1 base and the J segment 3 bases; nucleotides outside the gene matches: 3. Germline-derived CDR1 and CDR2 are SQVTM and ANQGSEA. The CDR3 sequence: CSVEGTGGIYEQYF. The CDR3 region has the DNA TGCAGCGTTGAAGGGACAGGGGGTATCTACGAGCAGTACTTC.

This clonotype was observed at least ten times. The V and J genes are TRBV4-1 and TRBJ1-2; 9 nucleotides agree with TRBD1. Germline V gives CDR1 MGHRA, CDR2 YSYEKL. V shed 0 bases, J shed 4 bases, and the junction held 18 bases outside the gene matches. The CDR3 is made up of 20 amino acids. Here the CDR3 reads CASSQDLMGQGYLPVYGYTF. Here the CDR3 DNA reads TGCGCCAGCAGCCAAGATCTAATGGGACAGGGTTACTTACCCGTCTATGGCTACACCTTC.

In this sample, this clonotype turned up many times. The chain uses TRBV19 and TRBJ2-3; 13 bases fit TRBD2. V shed 6 bases, J shed 4 bases, and the junction held 4 bases outside the gene matches. Germline V gene data show CDR1 as LNHDA and CDR2 as SQIVND (reference sequence). This CDR3 is 15 amino acids long. CDR3 bases: TGTGCCAGTAGGGGACTAGCGGGATATCCAGATACGCAGTATTTT. This translates into CASRGLAGYPDTQYF. The complete variable domain, with remaining parts taken from reference TRBV19 and TRBJ2-3, reads DGGITQSPKYLFRKEGQNVTLSCEQNLNHDAMYWYRQDPGQGLRLIYYSQIVNDFQKGDIAEGYSVSREKKESFPLTVTSAQKNPTAFYLCASRGLAGYPDTQYFGPGTRLTVL.

This clonotype has only a few counts. The CDR3 protein is CASSRASGTDTQYF. The CDR3 coding sequence is TGTGCCAGCAGCCGAGCTAGCGGGACAGATACGCAGTATTTT. The chain is built from TRBV7-9 and TRBJ2-3; 8 nucleotides line up with TRBD2. This CDR3 has 14 residues. Germline CDR1 and CDR2: SEHNR and FQNEAQ (reference sequence). V shed 5 bases, J shed 3 bases, and the junction held 4 bases outside the gene matches.

In this sample, this clonotype turned up many times. The J gene is TRBJ1-6, the V gene TRBV27, with D uncertain. This CDR3 is 14 amino acids long. V lost 7 bases and J 4 bases, leaving 11 bases between the germline ends. The germline V gene encodes CDR1 MNHEY and CDR2 SMNVEV (reference sequence). In DNA, the CDR3 is TGTGCCAGCACCGATCGGGGTTATAATTCACCCCTCCACTTT. This sequence encodes CASTDRGYNSPLHF.

This clonotype came up a few times. V is TRBV5-1 and J is TRBJ2-1; 9 positions match TRBD2. The CDR3 contains 19 residues. With 0 bases clipped from V and 2 bases from J, the junction kept 12 bases outside the gene matches. CDR1 and CDR2 (germline): SGHRS, YFSETQ. CDR3 coding DNA: TGCGCCAGCAGCTTGGCGGCTAGCGGGATCCCCGGCGCCTACAATGAGCAGTTCTTC. Translation: CASSLAASGIPGAYNEQFF.

The chain uses TRBV5-1 and TRBJ2-7, with TRBD1 matching 8 bases. The length of the CDR3 is 15 residues. Per germline, CDR1 SGHRS and CDR2 YFSETQ. V shed 4 bases, J shed 2 bases, and the junction held 8 bases outside the gene matches. In nucleotides, the CDR3 is TGCGCCAGCAGCCCGGCGGCAGGGGGCCCCTACGAGCAGTACTTC. This encodes CASSPAAGGPYEQYF.

The table lists this clonotype with many counts. The gene calls are TRBV4-1 and TRBJ1-5; maybe TRBD1 (5 bases). Germline CDR1 MGHRA, CDR2 YSYEKL. The V gene lost 4 bases and the J gene lost 7 bases, with 17 bases spanning the gap. The CDR3 covers 15 residues. The CDR3 sequence: CASSLSPQGRQPQHF. CDR3 bases: TGCGCCAGCAGCCTCAGTCCCCAGGGAAGGCAGCCCCAGCATTTT.

This clonotype was counted ten times or more. The genes are TRBV20-1 and TRBJ2-3, with TRBD1 matching 7 bases. Losses at the gene ends were 3 bases for V and 1 base for J; bases not matched to a gene: 7. The germline CDR1 and CDR2 sequences are DFQATT and SNEGSKA (reference sequence). The CDR3 consists of 15 residues. CDR3 amino acids: CSASLAGGGTDTQYF. The CDR3 DNA reads TGCAGTGCTAGTTTGGCAGGGGGAGGCACAGATACGCAGTATTTT.

The chain joins TRBV24-1 to TRBJ2-3; 7 nucleotides match TRBD1. CDR1 KGHDR and CDR2 SFDVKD come from the germline V gene. The CDR3 length is 16 residues. The J segment lost 0 bases and the V segment lost 4 bases, leaving 6 bases of the junction unmatched. The CDR3 DNA is TGTGCCACCAGTGACAGGGACAGTCCAAGCACAGATACGCAGTATTTT. Translation: CATSDRDSPSTDTQYF.

A few counts support this clonotype. The chain carries TRBV11-2 and TRBJ2-5, with 12 bases fitting TRBD2. Germline lookup yields CDR1 SGHAT and CDR2 FQNNGV. This CDR3 contains 15 residues. The V and J ends lost 4 bases and 2 bases, in that order; junction bases with no gene match: 2. The DNA for the CDR3 is TGTGCCAGCAGCTCTAGCGGGAGGGATCAAGAGACCCAGTACTTC. The encoded protein is CASSSSGRDQETQYF.

This clonotype was seen a handful of times. This rearrangement joins TRBV6-2 or TRBV6-3 to TRBJ1-2; TRBD1 matches at 8 bases. Germline CDR1 reads MNHEY; CDR2 reads SVGEGT. V was pared by 2 bases and J by 2 bases, with 1 base of the junction left unmatched. The CDR3 has 14 amino acids. CDR3: CASSYRTGNYGYTF. The CDR3 DNA is TGTGCCAGCAGTTACAGGACAGGGAACTATGGCTACACCTTC.

This clonotype was counted many times. This chain links TRBV13 with TRBJ2-1; the D gene is possibly TRBD2 (6 bases). Germline loops: CDR1 PRHDT, CDR2 FYEKMQ (reference sequence). Between the trimmed V and J ends, which lost 0 bases and 14 bases, there was a span of 11 bases. This CDR3 is 12 amino acids long. The CDR3 loop reads CASSLGLAFKFF. The CDR3 DNA is TGTGCCAGCAGCTTAGGCCTAGCGTTCAAGTTCTTC.

This clonotype was seen once. The chain links TRBV20-1 to TRBJ2-5; D unresolved. Per germline, CDR1 DFQATT and CDR2 SNEGSKA (reference sequence). The CDR3 runs 15 residues. Trimming removed 0 bases from V and 0 bases from J, with 11 bases in between. CDR3 sequence: CSARDIGSYQETQYF. Written as DNA, the CDR3 is TGCAGTGCTAGAGATATCGGCTCGTACCAAGAGACCCAGTACTTC.

This clonotype occurred many times. The V and J genes are TRBV16 and TRBJ2-3; 14 bases fit TRBD2. From germline, CDR1 is KGHSY and CDR2 FQNENV. V shed 2 bases and J 5 bases; nucleotides not matched to a gene: 3. This CDR3 is 16 amino acids long. The CDR3 reads CASSQEGLAGGDTQYF. As DNA, the CDR3 is TGTGCCAGCAGCCAAGAAGGACTAGCGGGAGGAGATACGCAGTATTTT. Full variable domain (rest looked up from reference TRBV16 and TRBJ2-3): GEEVAQTPKHLVRGEGQKAKLYCAPIKGHSYVFWYQQVLKNEFKFLISFQNENVFDETGMPKERFSAKCLPNSPCSLEIQATKLEDSAVYFCASSQEGLAGGDTQYFGPGTRLTVL.

This clonotype was observed a few times. This rearrangement joins TRBV12-3 or TRBV12-4 to TRBJ1-6; D is possibly TRBD1 (6 bases). This CDR3 region has 12 residues. Trimming pared 5 bases from V and 12 bases from J, leaving 11 bases between. Here the CDR3 reads CASSPPRGPLHF. Here the CDR3 DNA reads TGTGCCAGCAGTCCCCCCAGGGGACCCCTCCACTTT.

This clonotype was found a few times. The V call is TRBV11-1, the J call TRBJ2-7; D perhaps matches TRBD2 (5 bases). Trimming took 0 bases from V and 3 from J, leaving 6 bases between them. The length of the CDR3 is 13 residues. Germline V gene sequence: CDR1 SGHAT, CDR2 FQDESV (reference sequence). The CDR3 sequence is CASSLAGDYEQYF. The CDR3, as DNA: TGTGCCAGCAGCTTAGCGGGAGACTACGAGCAGTACTTC.

This clonotype has just a few counts. The V gene is TRBV20-1, the J gene TRBJ2-3, with D unclear. The CDR3 loop spans 13 amino acids. Deletions cut 1 base from V and 5 bases from J, with 10 bases between. The V gene's germline CDR1 is DFQATT and CDR2 SNEGSKA (reference sequence). The CDR3 sequence: CSARVQALDTQYF. The CDR3 DNA reads as TGCAGTGCTAGAGTCCAAGCCTTAGATACGCAGTATTTT.

At least ten counts were recorded for this clonotype. V usage is TRBV7-2 and J usage is TRBJ2-3; TRBD2 is a possible D gene (5 bases). This CDR3 region has 14 residues. Trimming left V 2 bases short and J 5 bases short, with 11 bases between. From germline, CDR1 is SGHTA and CDR2 FQGNSA. In nucleotides, the CDR3 is TGTGCCAGCAGCTTATTGTTCGGGATAGATACGCAGTATTTT. Translation gives CASSLLFGIDTQYF.

V is TRBV29-1 and J is TRBJ2-7, with TRBD1 matching 9 bases. Losses at the gene ends were 4 bases for V and 7 bases for J; bases not matched to a gene: 8. Germline values: CDR1 SQVTM, CDR2 ANQGSEA. This CDR3 is 13 amino acids long. CDR3 residues: CSVAETGGSEQYF. In DNA, the CDR3 is TGCAGCGTTGCCGAGACAGGGGGTTCAGAGCAGTACTTC.

This clonotype has more than one count but fewer than ten. This chain links TRBV6-5 with TRBJ2-3; TRBD1 might be the D (6 bases). The V end was cut by 7 bases, the J end by 1 base, with 12 bases between. CDR1 MNHEY and CDR2 SVGAGI come from the germline V gene. The CDR3 consists of 14 residues. Here the CDR3 DNA reads TGTGCCAGCAAGGCAGGGGCTGGCACAGATACGCAGTATTTT. Translation gives CASKAGAGTDTQYF.

This clonotype was observed a single time. This chain links TRBV4-3 with TRBJ2-7; TRBD1 aligns across 9 bases. The length of the CDR3 is 15 residues. V dropped 4 bases and J dropped 6; count of bases not matched to a gene: 10. Germline V lookup: CDR1 LGHNA, CDR2 YSLEER. CDR3 DNA: TGCGCCAGCAGCCTCCTGGGACAGGGAAGCTCCGAGCAGTACTTC. It yields the protein CASSLLGQGSSEQYF.